This T cell receptor (beta chain) derives from a study of blood T cell repertoires in COVID-19. Study-level background: COVID-19 samples from acute and convalescent phases originated in the United States, Italy and Spain. T cells, B-cell-depleted T cells, or PBMCs supplied cDNA or gDNA.

Libraries were prepared by immunoSEQ multiplex PCR; TCRdb keeps only in-frame clonotypes and omits some of them. The sample includes around 140,000 clones, over 70% seen only once; the top ten take less than 2%. This clone occurred once. V shed 4 bases, J shed 4 bases, and the junction held 1 base outside the gene matches. The germline CDR1 and CDR2 sequences are SQVTM and ANQGSEA. This CDR3 spans 13 amino acids. The sequenced material came from peripheral blood. The rearrangement uses TRBV29-1 and TRBJ1-5; TRBD1 agrees at 10 bases. The sequence was obtained from a woman aged 55-70 years with acute or convalescent COVID-19. The CDR3 nucleotides read TGCAGCGTTGGGGGACAGGGGAATCAGCCCCAGCATTTT. As protein: CSVGGQGNQPQHF.